The rows below give T cell receptor beta chains drawn from one sample of a study of T cells after yellow fever vaccination. One entry per CDR3 protein, called by TCRdb with MiXCR from the 5' RACE reads. The data contain roughly 180,000 distinct CDR3 sequences, 6.2% of them seen just once; the ten biggest clones take up about 2.7%. The material was CD4+ T cells sorted from PBMCs, obtained on the day of the first yellow fever vaccination. These receptors all stem from a man younger than 35 who received the YFV17D yellow fever vaccine. Each CDR3 is given with its conserved first and last residue. A D gene is named only where the DNA matches it firmly. For some rows the clone size is stated as once, few or many, or as a class when expanded; others skip it.

TRBJ2-3 TRBD2 many TRBV12-3/TRBV12-4 13 TGTGCCAGCAGCCTCATCGCGGGGGTGACGCAGTATTTT CASSLIAGVTQYF
TRBJ1-2 - few TRBV6-5 15 TGTGCCAGCAGTTACTCGAGTGTGGATAACTATGGCTACACCTTC CASSYSSVDNYGYTF
TRBJ1-2 TRBD1 - TRBV3-1 15 TGTGCCAGCAGCCGACCAAACGACAGGGGCAATGGCTACACCTTC CASSRPNDRGNGYTF
TRBJ1-2 - many TRBV4-2 12 TGTGCCAGCAGCCAGGGGGACTATGGCTACACCTTC CASSQGDYGYTF
TRBJ2-5 TRBD2 few TRBV7-3 15 TGTGCCAGCAGATCACTAGCGGGGGAGCTTACGGCCCAGTACTTC CASRSLAGELTAQYF
TRBJ2-1 TRBD2 few TRBV18 19 TGTGCCAGCTCCCCAAACCTAGCGGGGGGCTGGGGACTGTACAATGAGCAGTTCTTC CASSPNLAGGWGLYNEQFF
TRBJ1-2 - - TRBV5-1 14 TGCGCCAGCAGCCCACTCGGGGGGAACTATGGCTACACCTTC CASSPLGGNYGYTF
TRBJ2-1 TRBD1 many TRBV18 14 TGTGCCAGCTCCAGAAAGACAGGGCACAATGAGCAGTTCTTC CASSRKTGHNEQFF
TRBJ2-2 - many TRBV5-6 11 TGTGCCAGTACGCACACCGGGGAGCTGTTTTTT CASTHTGELFF
TRBJ1-4 - many TRBV5-1 16 TGCGCCAGCAGCGCGTACCGGGCCTCAACTAATGAAAAACTGTTTTTT CASSAYRASTNEKLFF
TRBJ2-2 - - TRBV5-1 15 TGCGCCAGCAGCTTGGACGGACCTAACACCGGGGAGCTGTTTTTT CASSLDGPNTGELFF
TRBJ2-5 - few TRBV6-1 17 TGTGCCAGCAGTGGGGGGGGGAACAGGGATTGGGAAGAGACCCAGTACTTC CASSGGGNRDWEETQYF
TRBJ2-1 TRBD2 - TRBV7-2 14 TGTGCCAGCAGCTCGTCTGGGCTAGCGGGGGGGCAGTTCTTC CASSSSGLAGGQFF
TRBJ2-1 - many TRBV4-1 16 TGCGCCAGCAGCCAAGAACGTTCGGTACTGAACAATGAGCAGTTCTTC CASSQERSVLNNEQFF
TRBJ2-3 TRBD2 once TRBV5-1 16 TGCGCCAGCAGCTTGGTTCGGGGGACTAGCACAGTTACGCAGTATTTT CASSLVRGTSTVTQYF
TRBJ1-2 - many TRBV5-1 14 TGCGCCAGCAGCCCGGGAGGGGACGGTCAGGGCTACACCTTC CASSPGGDGQGYTF
TRBJ1-2 - - TRBV25-1 13 TGTGCCAGCAGTGAAAGCCAGGGAAGGGGCTACACCTTC CASSESQGRGYTF
TRBJ2-7 - - TRBV5-4 14 TGTGCCAGCAGCTTGGGACTGGAGACCTACGAGCAGTACTTC CASSLGLETYEQYF
TRBJ2-3 - few TRBV6-5 12 TGTGCCAGCAGTTACGACACAGATACGCAGTATTTT CASSYDTDTQYF
TRBJ2-3 TRBD1 many TRBV20-1 15 TGCAGTGCTAGTCACCGGGACAGCAGCACAGATACGCAGTATTTT CSASHRDSSTDTQYF
TRBJ1-1 - many TRBV29-1 14 TGCAGCGTGGGGAAAAACCGGGGAACCACTGAAGCTTTCTTT CSVGKNRGTTEAFF
TRBJ2-7 - many TRBV7-2 14 TGTGCCAGCAGCTTAGGGACAGCGAACTACGAGCAGTACTTC CASSLGTANYEQYF
TRBJ2-3 - many TRBV2 15 TGTGCCAGCAGTGAAGTGGAATCTAGCACAGATACGCAGTATTTT CASSEVESSTDTQYF
TRBJ1-5 - - TRBV20-1 13 TGCAGTGCTACAACCGGGCCCTCTGCGACCCAGCATTTT CSATTGPSATQHF
TRBJ2-5 TRBD2 many TRBV10-3 15 TGTGCCATCAGTGACTCGACTAGCGGGGGCGAGACCCAGTACTTC CAISDSTSGGETQYF
TRBJ2-3 - - TRBV7-3 15 TGTGCCAGCAGCCGAATCGGGGGAGACACAGATACGCAGTATTTT CASSRIGGDTDTQYF
TRBJ1-3 - many TRBV20-1 15 TGCAGTGCTAGAGATCGTCGGAGGTCTGGAAACACCATATATTTT CSARDRRRSGNTIYF
TRBJ2-6 - - TRBV5-8 14 TGTGCCAGCAGCTCGAGGGCAGGGGCCAACGTCCTGACTTTC CASSSRAGANVLTF
TRBJ2-5 TRBD1 many TRBV5-1 13 TGCGCCAGCACCGGACAGGGGGTGGAGACCCAGTACTTC CASTGQGVETQYF
TRBJ2-5 TRBD1 many TRBV12-3/TRBV12-4 14 TGTGCCAGCAGTAACAGGGGAGTCCAAGAGACCCAGTACTTC CASSNRGVQETQYF